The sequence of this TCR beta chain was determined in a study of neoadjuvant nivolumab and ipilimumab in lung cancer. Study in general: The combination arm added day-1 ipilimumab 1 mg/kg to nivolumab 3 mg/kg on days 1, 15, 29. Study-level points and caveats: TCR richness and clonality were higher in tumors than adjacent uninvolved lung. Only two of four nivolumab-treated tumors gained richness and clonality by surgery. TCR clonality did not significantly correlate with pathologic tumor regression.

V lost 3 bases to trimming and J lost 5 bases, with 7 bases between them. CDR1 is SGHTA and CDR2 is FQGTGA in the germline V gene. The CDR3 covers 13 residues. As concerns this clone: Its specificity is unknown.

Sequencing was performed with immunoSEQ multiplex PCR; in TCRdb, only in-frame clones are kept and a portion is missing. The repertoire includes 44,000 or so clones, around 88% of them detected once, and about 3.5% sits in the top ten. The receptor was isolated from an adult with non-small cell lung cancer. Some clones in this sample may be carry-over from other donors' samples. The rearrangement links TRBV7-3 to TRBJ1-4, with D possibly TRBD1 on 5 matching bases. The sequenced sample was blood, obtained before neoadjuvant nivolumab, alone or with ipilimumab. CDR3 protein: CASSLGGNEKLFF. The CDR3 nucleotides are TGTGCCAGCAGCTTGGGGGGGAATGAAAAACTGTTTTTT.